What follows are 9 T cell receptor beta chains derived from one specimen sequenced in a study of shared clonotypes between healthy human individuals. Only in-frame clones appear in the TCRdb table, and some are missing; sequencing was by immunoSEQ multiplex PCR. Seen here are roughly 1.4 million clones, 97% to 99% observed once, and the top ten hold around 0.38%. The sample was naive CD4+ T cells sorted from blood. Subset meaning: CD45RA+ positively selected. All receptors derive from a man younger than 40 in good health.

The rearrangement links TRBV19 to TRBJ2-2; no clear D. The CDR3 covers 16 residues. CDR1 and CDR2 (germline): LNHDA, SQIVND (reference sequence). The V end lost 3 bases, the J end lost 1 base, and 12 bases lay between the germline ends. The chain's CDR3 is CASSIGWSGNTGELFF. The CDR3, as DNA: TGTGCCAGTAGTATCGGCTGGAGTGGGAACACCGGGGAGCTGTTTTTT.

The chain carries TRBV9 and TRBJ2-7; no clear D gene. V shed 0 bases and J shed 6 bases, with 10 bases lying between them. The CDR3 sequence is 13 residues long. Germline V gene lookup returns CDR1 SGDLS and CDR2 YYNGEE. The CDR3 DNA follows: TGTGCCAGCAGCGTAGCGGAGTGGTCCGAGCAGTACTTC. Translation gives CASSVAEWSEQYF.

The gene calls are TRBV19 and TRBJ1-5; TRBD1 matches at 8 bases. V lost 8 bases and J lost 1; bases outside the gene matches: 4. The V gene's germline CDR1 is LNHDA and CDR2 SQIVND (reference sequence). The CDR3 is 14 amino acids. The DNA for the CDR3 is TGTGCCAGTGGACGGGACAGGAGCAATCAGCCCCAGCATTTT. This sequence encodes CASGRDRSNQPQHF.

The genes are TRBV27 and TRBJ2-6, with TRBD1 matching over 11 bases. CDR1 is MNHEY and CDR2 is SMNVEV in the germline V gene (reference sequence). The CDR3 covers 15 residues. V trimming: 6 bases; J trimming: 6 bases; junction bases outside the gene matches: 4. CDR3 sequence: CASRDGQGAANVLTF. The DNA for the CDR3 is TGTGCCAGCAGAGACGGACAGGGGGCGGCCAACGTCCTGACTTTC.

CDR3 region: CASSPGARSSYNEQFF. The CDR3 DNA sequence: TGCGCCAGCAGCCCGGGGGCCAGGAGCTCCTACAATGAGCAGTTCTTC. J is TRBJ2-1 and V is TRBV5-1, with D possibly called TRBD1 or TRBD2 (6 bases each). Trimming pared 4 bases from V and 0 bases from J, leaving 14 bases between. CDR1 is SGHRS, CDR2 YFSETQ, per germline. CDR3 size: 16 residues.

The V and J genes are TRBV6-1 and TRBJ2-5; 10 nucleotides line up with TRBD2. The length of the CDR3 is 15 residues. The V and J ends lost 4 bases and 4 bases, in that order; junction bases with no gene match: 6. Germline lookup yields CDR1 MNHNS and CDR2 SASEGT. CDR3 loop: CASSVASGRAETQYF. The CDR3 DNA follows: TGTGCCAGCAGTGTAGCCAGCGGGAGGGCAGAGACCCAGTACTTC.

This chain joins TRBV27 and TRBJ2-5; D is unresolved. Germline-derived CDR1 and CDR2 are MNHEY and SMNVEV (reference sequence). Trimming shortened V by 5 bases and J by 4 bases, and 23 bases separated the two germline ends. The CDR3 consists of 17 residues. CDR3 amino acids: CASSPTPLGLNGETQYF. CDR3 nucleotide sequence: TGTGCCAGCAGTCCCACCCCCTTAGGGCTGAACGGAGAGACCCAGTACTTC.

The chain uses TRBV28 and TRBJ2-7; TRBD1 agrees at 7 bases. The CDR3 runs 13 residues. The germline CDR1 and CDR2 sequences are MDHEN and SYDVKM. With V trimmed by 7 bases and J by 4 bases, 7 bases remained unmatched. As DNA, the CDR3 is TGTGCCAGCAACCAACTGACAGGGTACGAGCAGTACTTC. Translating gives CASNQLTGYEQYF.

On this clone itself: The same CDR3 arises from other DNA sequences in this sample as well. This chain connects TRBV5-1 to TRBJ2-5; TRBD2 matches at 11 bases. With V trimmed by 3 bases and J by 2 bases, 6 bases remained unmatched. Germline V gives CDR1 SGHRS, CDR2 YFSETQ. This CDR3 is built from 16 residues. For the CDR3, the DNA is TGCGCCAGCAGCTCAGGGACTAGCGGAACTCAAGAGACCCAGTACTTC. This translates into CASSSGTSGTQETQYF.